The 29 T cell receptor beta chains below were found in one sample sequenced in a study of cytomegalovirus exposure and HLA in healthy donors. The primer mix had 60 Vbeta and 13 Jbeta primers. Sequencing was performed with immunoSEQ multiplex PCR; in TCRdb, only in-frame clones are kept and a portion is missing. The data contain around 190,000 clones, about 9% of them seen just once; the ten biggest clones take up approximately 1.4%. The sample comprised PBMCs. The receptors were sampled from a woman younger than 45 in good health and CMV-seropositive.

This clone showed up just a few times. This chain uses TRBV18 with TRBJ2-2; weak D call: TRBD1 (5 bases). The CDR3 runs 14 residues. The V end was cut by 4 bases, the J end by 2 bases, with 8 bases between. CDR1 is KGHSH, CDR2 LQKENI, per germline. The CDR3 nucleotides are TGTGCCAGCTCACTGACAGTTAACACCGGGGAGCTGTTTTTT. This sequence encodes CASSLTVNTGELFF.

The J gene is TRBJ2-1, the V gene TRBV30; 7 nucleotides line up with TRBD2. V shed 0 bases, J shed 2 bases, and the junction held 7 bases outside the gene matches. Germline CDR1 reads GTSNPN; CDR2 reads SVGIG (reference sequence). The CDR3 loop spans 16 amino acids. The CDR3: CAWSVTSAVPYNEQFF. DNA of the CDR3: TGTGCCTGGAGTGTCACTAGCGCGGTCCCCTACAATGAGCAGTTCTTC.

This clone showed up just a few times. The chain recombines TRBV6-5 with TRBJ1-2, with a weak D call TRBD1 (6 bases). The germline V and J ends were trimmed by 6 bases and 7 bases, with 9 bases remaining between them. In germline, CDR1 is MNHEY, CDR2 SVGAGI. This CDR3 comprises 11 residues. The CDR3 protein is CASRQGSGYTF. The CDR3 coding sequence is TGTGCCAGCAGGCAGGGGTCTGGCTACACCTTC.

The CDR3 spells CASSPPGQDEQYF. CDR3 in DNA: TGTGCCAGCTCACCCCCTGGACAGGACGAGCAGTACTTC. V gene TRBV18 combines with J gene TRBJ2-7; 7 nucleotides align to TRBD1. V lost 3 bases to trimming and J lost 5 bases; unmatched junction nucleotides: 4. There are 13 residues in the CDR3. Germline V gives CDR1 KGHSH, CDR2 LQKENI.

This chain uses TRBV7-2 with TRBJ1-2, with D maybe TRBD1 (6 bases). CDR3 length: 12 amino acids. Trimming stripped 5 bases from V and 4 bases from J, with 8 bases between. The germline V gene has CDR1 SGHTA and CDR2 FQGNSA. The CDR3 loop reads CASSRDTYGYTF. Here the CDR3 DNA reads TGTGCCAGCAGCCGGGACACCTATGGCTACACCTTC. Full variable domain (rest looked up from reference TRBV7-2 and TRBJ1-2): GAGVSQSPSNKVTEKGKDVELRCDPISGHTALYWYRQSLGQGLEFLIYFQGNSAPDKSGLPSDRFSAERTGGSVSTLTIQRTQQEDSAVYLCASSRDTYGYTFGSGTRLTVV.

This clone came up a few times. The chain combines TRBV5-4 with TRBJ2-1; possibly TRBD2 for D (5 bases). The V end lost 2 bases, the J end lost 7 bases, and 10 bases lay between the germline ends. CDR1 and CDR2 (germline): SGHNT, YYREEE (reference sequence). This CDR3 comprises 13 residues. The CDR3 loop is CASSFGLANEQFF. CDR3 bases: TGTGCCAGCAGCTTTGGCCTAGCAAATGAGCAGTTCTTC.

This clone was recorded a few times. V and J are TRBV6-1 and TRBJ1-5, with D uncertain. The CDR3 consists of 15 residues. Trimming took off 7 bases at V and 8 bases at J, with 21 bases between the two ends. Germline V lookup: CDR1 MNHNS, CDR2 SASEGT. The CDR3 is CASIGGVGMGKPQHF. CDR3 coding DNA: TGTGCCAGCATCGGCGGGGTGGGGATGGGGAAGCCCCAGCATTTT.

V is TRBV27 and J is TRBJ1-2; possible D gene TRBD1, 5 bases. Germline CDR1 is MNHEY and CDR2 is SMNVEV (reference sequence). The CDR3 extends over 14 amino acids. Trimming took 3 bases from V and 6 from J, leaving 14 bases between them. The CDR3 here is CASSFRGKVDGYTF. In DNA form, the CDR3 reads TGTGCCAGCAGTTTTAGGGGAAAGGTGGATGGCTACACCTTC.

The chain links TRBV14 to TRBJ1-2, with D uncertain. Germline CDR1 SGHDN, CDR2 FVKESK. The CDR3 is 14 residues long. V was pared by 0 bases and J by 11 bases, with 16 bases between. The CDR3 reads CASSQDSGHFPYTF. The CDR3 region has the DNA TGTGCCAGCAGCCAAGATAGTGGGCATTTCCCTTACACCTTC.

There are a few counts of this clone. This chain links TRBV9 with TRBJ1-1; no clear D. This CDR3 is built from 14 residues. Germline V gives CDR1 SGDLS, CDR2 YYNGEE. V shed 1 base and J shed 9 bases, with 16 bases lying between them. The CDR3, as DNA: TGTGCCAGCAGCGTAAACGGCCGCTCGGAGAAAGCTTTCTTT. Translating gives CASSVNGRSEKAFF.

In its sample, this clone was seen a few times. This chain connects TRBV10-2 to TRBJ1-5; 7 bases are shared with TRBD1. The V gene's germline CDR1 is WSHSY and CDR2 SAAADI. The trim removed 7 bases at V and 9 bases at J, leaving 9 bases unmatched. This CDR3 spans 13 amino acids. The CDR3 sequence: CASTNRGYGPQHF. The CDR3 DNA is TGCGCCAGCACTAACAGGGGATATGGGCCCCAGCATTTT.

This clone has more than one count but fewer than ten. The gene calls are TRBV7-3 and TRBJ2-7; D perhaps matches TRBD2 (7 bases). Germline V gene sequence: CDR1 SGHTA, CDR2 FQGTGA. Deletions cut 5 bases from V and 7 bases from J, with 12 bases between. The length of the CDR3 is 12 residues. The CDR3 nucleotides are TGTGCCAGCAGCGTACAGGGAGGGGAGCAGTACTTC. Protein sequence: CASSVQGGEQYF.

In DNA, the CDR3 is TGTGCCAGCAGCGCAGGGGGCTCGGGCACAGATACGCAGTATTTT. This sequence encodes CASSAGGSGTDTQYF. The chain couples TRBV6-1 to TRBJ2-3; TRBD1 aligns across 8 bases. The V gene's germline CDR1 is MNHNS and CDR2 SASEGT. The CDR3 runs 15 residues. Germline trimming cut 6 bases from V and 1 base from J; bases unmatched to any gene: 6.

This clone was observed a handful of times. This sequence joins TRBV25-1 and TRBJ2-7; 9 bases map to TRBD2. This CDR3 is built from 15 residues. CDR1 is MGHDK, CDR2 SYGVNS, per germline. J was trimmed by 0 bases and V by 4 bases; bases with no gene match: 4. Written as DNA, the CDR3 is TGTGCCAGCAGTGCGACTAGCGGCTCCTCCTACGAGCAGTACTTC. Translation: CASSATSGSSYEQYF.

The chain has TRBV5-1 and TRBJ2-5, with TRBD1 matching over 9 bases. TRBJ2-7 matches the DNA end more closely, so the J call is doubtful. This CDR3 has 13 amino acids. Looked up from germline, CDR1 is SGHRS and CDR2 is YFSETQ. CDR3 protein: CASSWGTGYEQYF. The CDR3 DNA reads TGCGCCAGCAGCTGGGGGACAGGGTACGAGCAGTACTTC.

V is TRBV7-9 and J is TRBJ2-7; D is possibly TRBD2 (6 bases). The CDR3 length is 14 residues. Germline V gene data show CDR1 as SEHNR and CDR2 as FQNEAQ (reference sequence). Trimming took off 4 bases at V and 2 bases at J, with 12 bases between the two ends. CDR3 DNA: TGTGCCAGCAGCTCGAGGACTACCCCCTACGAGCAGTACTTC. Its protein product is CASSSRTTPYEQYF.

The rearrangement links TRBV5-5 to TRBJ2-7; D perhaps matches TRBD2 (5 bases). The germline CDR1 and CDR2 sequences are SGHKS and YYEKEE (reference sequence). This CDR3 is 14 amino acids long. Trimming shortened V by 0 bases and J by 3 bases, and 10 bases separated the two germline ends. The CDR3 nucleotides are TGTGCCAGCAGCTTGGGGACTCAAGGCTACGAGCAGTACTTC. Its translation: CASSLGTQGYEQYF.

The chain recombines TRBV7-9 with TRBJ2-3; 7 bases match TRBD1. The CDR3 consists of 16 residues. Germline V gene data show CDR1 as SEHNR and CDR2 as FQNEAQ (reference sequence). J lost 3 bases, V lost 2 bases, and 8 bases had no gene match. The CDR3 coding sequence is TGTGCCAGCAGCTTAAAACGTCACAGGGGAACAGATACGCAGTATTTT. As protein: CASSLKRHRGTDTQYF.

V and J are TRBV12-5 and TRBJ2-1, with 7 bases aligning to TRBD2. Per the germline V gene, CDR1 is LGHNT and CDR2 is FRNRAP. V shed 2 bases and J 16 bases; nucleotides not matched to a gene: 17. This CDR3 contains 15 residues. The chain's CDR3 is CASGLPPLGEGPIFF. CDR3 nucleotide sequence: TGTGCTAGTGGTTTGCCCCCTTTGGGGGAGGGCCCGATATTCTTC.

This sequence joins TRBV5-8 and TRBJ2-5, with 8 bases aligning to TRBD1. The CDR3 is made up of 12 amino acids. Losses at the gene ends were 9 bases for V and 1 base for J; bases not matched to a gene: 2. Germline V gene sequence: CDR1 SGHTS, CDR2 YDEGEE. The CDR3: CATQGAQETQYF. CDR3 DNA sequence: TGTGCCACCCAGGGGGCCCAAGAGACCCAGTACTTC.

The genes are TRBV19 and TRBJ1-1, with 9 positions matching TRBD1. The germline V gene has CDR1 LNHDA and CDR2 SQIVND (reference sequence). V was pared by 9 bases and J by 9 bases, with 14 bases of the junction left unmatched. This CDR3 spans 14 amino acids. CDR3 in DNA: TGTGCCAGCTTTTCAACAGGGGGCCCTAACAAAGCTTTCTTT. Protein product: CASFSTGGPNKAFF. Full variable domain (remainder filled in from reference TRBV19 and TRBJ1-1): DGGITQSPKYLFRKEGQNVTLSCEQNLNHDAMYWYRQDPGQGLRLIYYSQIVNDFQKGDIAEGYSVSREKKESFPLTVTSAQKNPTAFYLCASFSTGGPNKAFFGQGTRLTVV.

The chain recombines TRBV7-9 with TRBJ2-2; the D gene is possibly TRBD1 (5 bases). The length of the CDR3 is 12 residues. Germline CDR1 SEHNR, CDR2 FQNEAQ (reference sequence). The V gene lost 10 bases and the J gene lost 7 bases, with 13 bases spanning the gap. In DNA form, the CDR3 reads TGTGCCACCCCCCAGGGAAGCGGGGAGCTGTTTTTT. It specifies CATPQGSGELFF.

This clone occurred a few times. The chain employs TRBV30 and TRBJ1-1, with D perhaps TRBD1 (5 bases). Germline-derived CDR1 and CDR2 are GTSNPN and SVGIG (reference sequence). CDR3 length: 14 amino acids. The germline V and J ends were trimmed by 4 bases and 6 bases, with 18 bases remaining between them. The CDR3 DNA reads as TGTGCCTGGAATGCAGGGAAAATGATACCTGAAGCTTTCTTT. This gives the protein CAWNAGKMIPEAFF. Complete variable domain (other parts from reference TRBV30 and TRBJ1-1): SQTIHQWPATLVQPVGSPLSLECTVEGTSNPNLYWYRQAAGRGLQLLFYSVGIGQISSEVPQNLSASRPQDRQFILSSKKLLLSDSGFYLCAWNAGKMIPEAFFGQGTRLTVV.

This clone was observed a few times. The V gene is TRBV14, the J gene TRBJ2-5, with a weak D call TRBD2 (6 bases). CDR1 and CDR2 from the germline V gene are SGHDN and FVKESK. The CDR3 covers 18 residues. Between the trimmed V and J ends, which lost 4 bases and 2 bases, there was a span of 23 bases. The DNA for the CDR3 is TGTGCCAGCAGCCCCCTCCAGGGAACCGGGAGCCTGCAAGAGACCCAGTACTTC. Translation: CASSPLQGTGSLQETQYF.

A few counts support this clone. CDR3 in amino acids: CASIPSGLAGTDTQYF. For the CDR3, the DNA is TGCGCCAGCATCCCCTCGGGACTAGCTGGCACAGATACGCAGTATTTT. The rearrangement joins TRBV10-2 to TRBJ2-3; TRBD2 agrees at 9 bases. This CDR3 comprises 16 residues. V lost 7 bases and J lost 1; bases outside the gene matches: 9. CDR1 WSHSY and CDR2 SAAADI come from the germline V gene.

This clone was picked up a small number of times. The chain recombines TRBV11-2 with TRBJ1-2; D remains unclear. The CDR3 runs to 15 residues. The V end lost 5 bases, the J end lost 4 bases, and 17 bases lay between the germline ends. Germline values: CDR1 SGHAT, CDR2 FQNNGV. The CDR3 region is CASSPTYQDFYGYTF. The DNA for the CDR3 is TGTGCCAGCAGCCCCACTTACCAGGACTTCTATGGCTACACCTTC.

The chain carries TRBV5-4 and TRBJ2-7, with 7 bases matching TRBD2. The CDR3 covers 15 residues. Per the germline V gene, CDR1 is SGHNT and CDR2 is YYREEE (reference sequence). V was clipped by 3 bases and J by 3 bases; unmatched bases: 9. For the CDR3, the DNA is TGTGCCAGCAGCTCGGGAGGCTTAAGGGGCTACGAGCAGTACTTC. Translating gives CASSSGGLRGYEQYF. The full variable domain, its missing parts supplied by reference TRBV5-4 and TRBJ2-7, is ETGVTQSPTHLIKTRGQQVTLRCSSQSGHNTVSWYQQALGQGPQFIFQYYREEENGRGNFPPRFSGLQFPNYSSELNVNALELDDSALYLCASSSGGLRGYEQYFGPGTRLTVT.

The DNA for the CDR3 is TGTGCCAGCAGCGCCACTAGCGGAGTGTCAGATACGCAGTATTTT. Its translation is CASSATSGVSDTQYF. The rearrangement links TRBV9 to TRBJ2-3, with TRBD2 identical over 8 bases. CDR1 and CDR2 (germline): SGDLS, YYNGEE. The CDR3 extends over 15 amino acids. J lost 4 bases, V lost 3 bases, and 7 bases had no gene match.

The chain joins TRBV5-6 to TRBJ2-1, with D possibly TRBD1 on 5 matching bases. The V gene lost 2 bases and the J gene lost 0 bases, with 12 bases spanning the gap. This CDR3 comprises 16 residues. Germline CDR1 reads SGHDT; CDR2 reads YYEEEE. CDR3 DNA sequence: TGTGCCAGCAGCTTAGGCCACACAGGCTCCTACAATGAGCAGTTCTTC. Translating it yields CASSLGHTGSYNEQFF.